This T cell receptor beta chain originates from a study of shared clonotypes between healthy human individuals (dated by TCRdb to 2020 to 2022). Turning to the overall study: The cohort included a few men and a couple of women between 18 and 49 years of age. For each donor, CD4 naive and CD4 memory were each run on three plates, CD8 naive on two plates, and CD8 memory on one plate. The study deeply sequenced blood TCR repertoires of about 5 healthy adults to estimate repertoire size and the extent of clonotype sharing between individuals. Libraries were prepared and TCR repertoires were sequenced by different laboratories using diverse techniques, in order to increase sequencing depth and limit assay-specific biases. Leukapheresis yielded between about 0.85 and 10 billion PBMCs per donor. Results and caveats for the whole study, not just this receptor: Incomplete sequencing was indicated by rarefaction of sorted-subset datasets, despite the large sequencing depth. Only blood was sampled, and tissue TCR repertoires likely differ from those in blood. Sharing across a handful of donors was observed for about 5% of naive CD4, less than 4% of naive CD8, about 2.3% of memory CD4, and roughly 0.4% of memory CD8 clonotypes. Based on pairwise subsampling, the degree of clonotype sharing among donors was expected to be affected by sequencing depth. Higher generation probabilities were observed for clonotypes shared by all four sorted-subset donors than for non-shared clonotypes. Larger estimated clonotype richness was generally found for naive subsets than for memory subsets. Because the study included only a small number of donors, the genetic and exposure-history diversity represented was limited.

V ends up 6 bases short and J 8 bases short, with an unmatched junction base count of 13. Taken from cysteine to phenylalanine, the CDR3 has 16 residues. The sequence is cut down to CDR3 DNA, 48 bases in frame from base 1. From a lookup of the germline V gene, CDR1 and CDR2 are MDHEN and SYDVKM. CD8 naive samples were CD45RO-negative cells positively selected for CCR7, giving a CD45RA+CCR7+ population that excluded TemRA cells. The donors were healthy, HIV-negative adults who had no recently reported acute infections or vaccinations. Every donor was a Caucasian adult living in Nashville, Tennessee, USA. Blood was collected by leukapheresis, and PBMCs were isolated by Ficoll-Histopaque density gradient centrifugation and then cryopreserved in liquid nitrogen vapor phase. Analytical flow cytometry was used to check the purity and quantity of every magnetically sorted T cell population. Genomic DNA was isolated from every sorted fraction and measured by UV absorbance on a Nanodrop 2000c.

Using the deep immunoSEQ assay, multiplex PCR amplified TCR CDR3 regions from genomic DNA. Genomic DNA extracted from each cell subset was distributed evenly over all wells of several immunoSEQ 96-well plates, and each plate served as one replicate. For sorted subsets, each replicate PCR was loaded with 200 ng genomic DNA, equivalent to 30,000 or so T cell genomes. Purified libraries were quantified with a Qubit 3.0 fluorometer, sized on a Bioanalyzer 2100, and re-quantified with the KAPA Library Quantification kit. Every immunoSEQ 96-well plate was sequenced on a separate single-read 150-cycle Illumina NextSeq 550 flow cell. In the original analysis: Because only junctional sequences without quality scores were contained in the immunoSEQ output, filtering matching that applied to full-length reads could not be performed. To assign V/J genes and CDR3, sequences were annotated using PyIR, a Python wrapper for IgBLAST v1.9, with IMGT germline references. Any read was removed if the V/J assignment was weak (E-value above 1e-6), the CDR3 was missing, or the read contained stop codons, out-of-frame junctions, or ambiguous translated residues. V3J clonotypes were defined as sequences sharing an identical inferred V gene, J gene, and CDR3 amino acid sequence. The percentage overlap between two repertoires was calculated by dividing the number of shared unique clonotypes by the size of the smaller repertoire. Repertoire richness was assessed with RTK rarefaction, the Chao1 estimator, and Recon v2.1 estimates of unobserved clonotypes. Generation probabilities were computed with OLGA for all TCRbeta clonotypes obtained by the gDNA method from a handful of donors. TCRdb took this table from immuneACCESS and kept in-frame rearrangements with V and J called. Such tables lack part of the clones; where checked against another copy, unresolved V genes explain under half of the gap, and the rest is unexplained. The V and J calls and the clone size are those of that table, but D and trimming were determined from the DNA. The table for this sample lists approximately 600,000 clones; roughly 96% of them were counted only once. The top ten hold approximately 0.11% of the sample.

Of note for this clone: Its antigen target is currently unknown. Within one base of it there is no much larger clone, and no base qualities were kept.

Material: naive CD8+ T cells sorted from blood. Explained via the paper, the cell subset or site label denotes: CD45RA+CCR7+. This chain is built from TRBV28 and TRBJ2-1; the junction holds 10 bases that match TRBD1. This clonotype originated in a woman aged 25-40 years in good health. The CDR3 amino acid sequence is: CASRPGTGEYFDEQFF. The DNA reads as follows: TGTGCCAGCAGGCCCGGGACAGGGGAATACTTCGATGAGCAGTTCTTC.